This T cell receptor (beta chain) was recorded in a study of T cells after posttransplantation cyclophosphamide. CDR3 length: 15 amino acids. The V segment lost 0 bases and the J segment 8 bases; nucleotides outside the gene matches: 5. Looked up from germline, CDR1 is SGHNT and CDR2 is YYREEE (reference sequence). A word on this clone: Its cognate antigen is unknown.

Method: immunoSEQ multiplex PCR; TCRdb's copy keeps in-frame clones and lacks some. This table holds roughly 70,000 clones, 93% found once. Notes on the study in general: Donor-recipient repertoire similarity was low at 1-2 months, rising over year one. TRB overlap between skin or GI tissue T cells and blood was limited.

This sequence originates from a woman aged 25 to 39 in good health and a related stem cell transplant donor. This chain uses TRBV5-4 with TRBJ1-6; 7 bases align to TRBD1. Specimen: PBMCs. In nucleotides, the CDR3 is TGTGCCAGCAGCTTGGCGGGACAGCAGGATTCACCCCTCCACTTT. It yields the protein CASSLAGQQDSPLHF.